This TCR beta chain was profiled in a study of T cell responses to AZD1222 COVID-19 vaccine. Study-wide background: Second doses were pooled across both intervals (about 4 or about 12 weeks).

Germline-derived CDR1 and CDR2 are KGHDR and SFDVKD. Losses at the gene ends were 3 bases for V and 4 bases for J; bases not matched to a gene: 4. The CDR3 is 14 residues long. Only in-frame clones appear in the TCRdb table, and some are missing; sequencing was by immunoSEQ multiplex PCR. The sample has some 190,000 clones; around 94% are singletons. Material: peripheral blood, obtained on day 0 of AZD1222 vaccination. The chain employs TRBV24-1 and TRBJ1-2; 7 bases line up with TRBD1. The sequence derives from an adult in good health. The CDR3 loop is CATSDLTGTYGYTF. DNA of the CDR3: TGTGCCACCAGTGATCTGACAGGGACCTATGGCTACACCTTC.